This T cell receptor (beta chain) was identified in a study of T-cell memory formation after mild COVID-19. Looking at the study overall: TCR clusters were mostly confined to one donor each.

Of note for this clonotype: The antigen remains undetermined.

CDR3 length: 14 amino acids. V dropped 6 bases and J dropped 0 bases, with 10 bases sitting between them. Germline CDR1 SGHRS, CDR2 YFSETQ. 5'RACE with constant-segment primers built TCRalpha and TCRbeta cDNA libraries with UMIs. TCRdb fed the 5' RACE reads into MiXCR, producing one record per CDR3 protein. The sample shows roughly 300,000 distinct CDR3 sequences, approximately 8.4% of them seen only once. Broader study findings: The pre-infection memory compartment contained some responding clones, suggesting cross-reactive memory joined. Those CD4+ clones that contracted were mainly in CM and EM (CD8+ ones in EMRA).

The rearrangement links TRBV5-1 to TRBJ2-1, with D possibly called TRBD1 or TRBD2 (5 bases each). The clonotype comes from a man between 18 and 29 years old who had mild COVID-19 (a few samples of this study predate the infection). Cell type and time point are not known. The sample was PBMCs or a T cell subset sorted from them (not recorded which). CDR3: CASNGGSSYNEQFF. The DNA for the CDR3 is TGCGCCAGCAATGGGGGAAGCTCCTACAATGAGCAGTTCTTC.